Below are 27 T cell receptor beta chains sequenced from a single sample in a study of Ad26.COV2.S vaccination and SARS-CoV-2 variants. The assay was immunoSEQ multiplex PCR, and TCRdb's table has in-frame clones only and misses some. This table holds approximately 410,000 clones, roughly 90% found once. Treatment in this sample: some 20 received Ad26.COV2.S at low or high dose, single or two shots; about 5 received placebo; per-sample allocation not given. After the first vaccine or placebo injection, samples were drawn on day 63. Source: peripheral blood, taken in a trial of Ad26.COV2.S vaccine versus placebo. The receptors come from a person aged 18 to 65 who received the Ad26.COV2.S COVID-19 vaccine or a placebo.

The chain recombines TRBV19 with TRBJ1-5; no clear D gene. Germline V gives CDR1 LNHDA, CDR2 SQIVND (reference sequence). This CDR3 contains 11 residues. Trimming stripped 4 bases from V and 8 bases from J, with 6 bases between. The CDR3: CASSNNEPQHF. The CDR3 nucleotides are TGTGCCAGTAGTAACAACGAGCCCCAGCATTTT.

The chain recombines TRBV6-5 with TRBJ2-1, with 10 positions matching TRBD2. CDR3 length: 13 amino acids. J was trimmed by 6 bases and V by 5 bases; bases with no gene match: 1. Germline values: CDR1 MNHEY, CDR2 SVGAGI. CDR3 in amino acids: CASSRTSGNEQFF. The CDR3 region has the DNA TGTGCCAGCAGTCGGACTAGCGGCAATGAGCAGTTCTTC.

V and J are TRBV27 and TRBJ2-7, with 8 positions matching TRBD1. Germline lookup yields CDR1 MNHEY and CDR2 SMNVEV (reference sequence). Unmatched junction bases numbered 5, after V lost 6 bases and J lost 1 base. The length of the CDR3 is 14 residues. The DNA of the CDR3 is TGTGCCAGCAGAAAACAGGGGGGATCCTACGAGCAGTACTTC. The encoded protein is CASRKQGGSYEQYF.

The genes are TRBV30 and TRBJ1-1; 7 nucleotides match TRBD1. The V gene end was trimmed by 3 bases and the J gene end by 4 bases; junction bases not matched to a gene: 11. Per the germline V gene, CDR1 is GTSNPN and CDR2 is SVGIG (reference sequence). The CDR3 length is 15 residues. The CDR3 sequence is CAWRIQGKSFTEAFF. As DNA, the CDR3 is TGTGCCTGGAGAATACAGGGGAAGTCTTTCACTGAAGCTTTCTTT.

To note about this clone: Other DNA sequences in the sample encode the same CDR3. The chain couples TRBV9 to TRBJ1-1; weak D call: TRBD1 (5 bases). CDR3 size: 13 residues. Per germline, CDR1 SGDLS and CDR2 YYNGEE. Trimming left V 0 bases short and J 4 bases short, with 7 bases between. The CDR3 coding sequence is TGTGCCAGCAGCGTAGGGGGCCTCACTGAAGCTTTCTTT. Protein sequence: CASSVGGLTEAFF.

This sequence joins TRBV5-4 and TRBJ2-7, with TRBD2 as a possible D gene (5 bases). This CDR3 spans 14 amino acids. Between the trimmed V and J ends, which lost 4 bases and 3 bases, there was a span of 14 bases. Germline V CDR1 and CDR2: SGHNT, YYREEE (reference sequence). CDR3 nucleotide sequence: TGTGCCAGCAGCGAAGCTCCGGGGAGCTACGAGCAGTACTTC. It translates to CASSEAPGSYEQYF.

The rearrangement links TRBV7-2 to TRBJ1-5; D remains ambiguous. CDR1 is SGHTA and CDR2 is FQGNSA in the germline V gene. V gave up 5 bases and J gave up 0 bases, with 8 bases separating them. The CDR3 runs 14 residues. Here the CDR3 DNA reads TGTGCCAGCAGCAAAGAACATAGCAATCAGCCCCAGCATTTT. Translation gives CASSKEHSNQPQHF.

V gene TRBV2 combines with J gene TRBJ2-3; D possibly matches TRBD1 or TRBD2 (5 bases each). The length of the CDR3 is 16 residues. The V end was cut by 8 bases, the J end by 0 bases, with 18 bases between. Germline CDR1 is SNHLY and CDR2 is FYNNEI. In DNA, the CDR3 is TGTGCCAGCCTACGGGACGCTAGGGATAGCACAGATACGCAGTATTTT. Its protein is CASLRDARDSTDTQYF.

This clone was found once. This sequence joins TRBV18 and TRBJ1-5; D remains ambiguous. Trimming took 3 bases from V and 3 from J, leaving 6 bases between them. Per the germline V gene, CDR1 is KGHSH and CDR2 is LQKENI. The CDR3 consists of 13 residues. Here the CDR3 reads CASSPDDNQPQHF. CDR3 DNA: TGTGCCAGCTCACCCGATGACAATCAGCCCCAGCATTTT. The whole variable domain, remainder taken from reference TRBV18 and TRBJ1-5, is NAGVMQNPRHLVRRRGQEARLRCSPMKGHSHVYWYRQLPEEGLKFMVYLQKENIIDESGMPKERFSAEFPKEGPSILRIQQVVRGDSAAYFCASSPDDNQPQHFGDGTRLSIL.

The chain uses TRBV28 and TRBJ2-3; D gene uncertain. Germline CDR1 reads MDHEN; CDR2 reads SYDVKM. Trimming left V 3 bases short and J 2 bases short, with 9 bases between. CDR3 length equals 14 residues. The CDR3 loop reads CASSFMPYTDTQYF. For the CDR3, the DNA is TGTGCCAGCAGTTTTATGCCCTACACAGATACGCAGTATTTT.

The chain recombines TRBV27 with TRBJ1-1; 7 positions match TRBD1. V dropped 8 bases and J dropped 4; count of bases not matched to a gene: 4. The CDR3 is 12 amino acids. Per the germline V gene, CDR1 is MNHEY and CDR2 is SMNVEV (reference sequence). CDR3 amino acids: CASRGQVTEAFF. The CDR3 bases are TGTGCCAGCCGCGGACAGGTCACTGAAGCTTTCTTT.

This chain links TRBV3-1 (or the pseudogene TRBV3-2) with TRBJ2-5, with TRBD2 matching over 13 bases. V trimming: 4 bases; J trimming: 4 bases; junction bases outside the gene matches: 6. The V gene's germline CDR1 is LGHDT and CDR2 YNNKEL (reference sequence). This CDR3 has 16 amino acids. The CDR3 region has the DNA TGTGCCAGCAGCCCCGGGACTAGCGGGGCCCTAGAGACCCAGTACTTC. Protein: CASSPGTSGALETQYF.

J is TRBJ2-7 and V is TRBV4-1; D is uncertain. The CDR3 sequence is 16 residues long. Trimming took 0 bases from V and 0 from J, leaving 12 bases between them. The germline CDR1 and CDR2 sequences are MGHRA and YSYEKL. CDR3 DNA: TGCGCCAGCAGCCAAGATAGGGCCAGACACTCCTACGAGCAGTACTTC. Its protein product is CASSQDRARHSYEQYF.

The chain links TRBV7-9 to TRBJ2-3, with D possibly matching TRBD1 (6 bases). With 10 bases removed from V and 0 bases from J, the gap between germline ends came to 20 bases. CDR1 and CDR2 (germline): SEHNR, FQNEAQ (reference sequence). This CDR3 has 16 residues. For the CDR3, the DNA is TGTGCCACCAACAGACCCGACACAGGGAGCACAGATACGCAGTATTTT. Protein sequence: CATNRPDTGSTDTQYF.

The V and J genes are TRBV28 and TRBJ2-3; TRBD1 is a possible D gene (6 bases). CDR1 is MDHEN, CDR2 SYDVKM, per germline. The CDR3 totals 14 residues. V gave up 6 bases and J gave up 4 bases, with 14 bases separating them. CDR3 amino acids: CASSLRQGSDTQYF. The CDR3 nucleotides are TGTGCCAGCAGCCTCCGGCAGGGGTCAGATACGCAGTATTTT.

This rearrangement joins TRBV4-1 to TRBJ2-1; unclear D gene. CDR3 size: 15 residues. The germline V gene encodes CDR1 MGHRA and CDR2 YSYEKL. V was shortened by 4 bases and J by 7 bases, with 17 bases between the two germline ends. The CDR3 sequence is CASSLRAASANEQFF. CDR3 sequence (DNA): TGCGCCAGCAGCCTTCGGGCGGCTTCGGCGAATGAGCAGTTCTTC.

V is TRBV4-1 and J is TRBJ2-2; 12 positions agree with TRBD2. The CDR3 has 17 residues. J gave up 5 bases and V 0 bases, and 4 bases lay outside the gene matches. Per germline, CDR1 MGHRA and CDR2 YSYEKL. DNA for the CDR3: TGCGCCAGCAGCCAAGACGGCCTAGCGGGGGGGACCGGGGAGCTGTTTTTT. Amino acids: CASSQDGLAGGTGELFF.

The chain is built from TRBV6-5 and TRBJ2-7; D is possibly TRBD1 (6 bases). V was trimmed by 7 bases and J by 4 bases, leaving 8 bases between them. The CDR3 has 11 amino acids. CDR1 and CDR2 from the germline V gene are MNHEY and SVGAGI. The CDR3 here is CASKQGYEQYF. CDR3 DNA: TGTGCCAGCAAACAGGGTTACGAGCAGTACTTC.

Written as DNA, the CDR3 is TGTGCCAGCAGCAAAACTGGGGTCACTGAAGCTTTCTTT. It translates to CASSKTGVTEAFF. This rearrangement joins TRBV25-1 to TRBJ1-1; no reliable D call. CDR3 length: 13 amino acids. Trimming pared 6 bases from V and 4 bases from J, leaving 12 bases between. Germline V CDR1 and CDR2: MGHDK, SYGVNS.

The genes are TRBV10-3 and TRBJ2-7, with D tentatively TRBD1 (6 bases). V lost 4 bases to trimming and J lost 5 bases, with 15 bases between them. The CDR3 has 14 amino acids. Per germline, CDR1 ENHRY and CDR2 SYGVKD. CDR3 in amino acids: CAISVAGVNNEQYF. The CDR3 DNA is TGTGCCATCAGTGTGGCAGGGGTCAACAACGAGCAGTACTTC.

The J gene is TRBJ2-7, the V gene TRBV7-9; the D gene is possibly TRBD1 (6 bases). V was cut by 3 bases and J by 5 bases, with 14 bases left in between. Germline V gene data show CDR1 as SEHNR and CDR2 as FQNEAQ (reference sequence). CDR3 length: 14 amino acids. CDR3 protein: CASSFYRVGDEQYF. For the CDR3, the DNA is TGTGCCAGCAGCTTTTACAGGGTAGGCGACGAGCAGTACTTC.

As regards this clone: Its ends do not fully match the called genes, so a read error is possible. The J gene is TRBJ2-7, the V gene TRBV7-9, with TRBD1 identical over 9 bases. The CDR3 consists of 16 residues. The germline gives CDR1 SEHNR, CDR2 FQNEAQ (reference sequence). CDR3 nucleotide sequence: TGTGCCAGCAGCTTAGTAGGGACAGGGCGGTCCTTCGAGCAGTACTTC. Its protein product is CASSLVGTGRSFEQYF. Drawing the rest from reference TRBV7-9 and TRBJ2-7, the complete variable domain is DTGVSQNPRHKITKRGQNVTFRCDPISEHNRLYWYRQTLGQGPEFLTYFQNEAQLEKSRLLSDRFSAERPKGSFSTLEIQRTEQGDSAMYLCASSLVGTGRSFEQYFGPGTRLTVT.

This rearrangement joins TRBV25-1 to TRBJ2-7; D might be TRBD1 (6 bases). Trimming left V 1 base short and J 3 bases short, with 10 bases between. Germline V gene lookup returns CDR1 MGHDK and CDR2 SYGVNS. The CDR3 spans 14 residues. The CDR3 loop is CASSEFGRGYEQYF. The CDR3 DNA is TGTGCCAGCAGTGAATTCGGCAGGGGCTACGAGCAGTACTTC.

J is TRBJ1-1 and V is TRBV7-9; D not resolved. Germline V gives CDR1 SEHNR, CDR2 FQNEAQ (reference sequence). The germline V and J ends were trimmed by 5 bases and 0 bases, with 13 bases remaining between them. This CDR3 contains 15 residues. The CDR3 reads CASSLLLGMNTEAFF. CDR3 DNA: TGTGCCAGCAGCCTCTTATTGGGCATGAACACTGAAGCTTTCTTT.

This clone was counted only a few times. The rearrangement links TRBV4-1 to TRBJ1-1; 7 bases are shared with TRBD1. Trimming took 4 bases from V and 5 from J; bases not matched to a gene: 25. CDR1 is MGHRA, CDR2 YSYEKL, per germline. The CDR3 runs to 20 residues. DNA of the CDR3: TGCGCCAGCAGCCGGAGGACGAGGGCACAAACAGGGGAAGCGGAAACTGAAGCTTTCTTT. Residues: CASSRRTRAQTGEAETEAFF.

This chain uses TRBV28 with TRBJ2-5, with D perhaps matching TRBD2 (5 bases). V lost 3 bases, J lost 2 bases, and 13 bases lay in between. The CDR3 consists of 15 residues. The germline gives CDR1 MDHEN, CDR2 SYDVKM. The CDR3 coding sequence is TGTGCCAGCAGTTTGTCCCGGACTTTTCAAGAGACCCAGTACTTC. Its protein is CASSLSRTFQETQYF. Combining the CDR3 with reference TRBV28 and TRBJ2-5 gives the whole variable domain DVKVTQSSRYLVKRTGEKVFLECVQDMDHENMFWYRQDPGLGLRLIYFSYDVKMKEKGDIPEGYSVSREKKERFSLILESASTNQTSMYLCASSLSRTFQETQYFGPGTRLLVL.

Remarks on this clone: Distinct nucleotide sequences in the sample also encode this CDR3. The chain joins TRBV5-1 to TRBJ2-1; TRBD2 aligns across 14 bases. The CDR3 has 16 amino acids. Unmatched junction bases numbered 0, after V lost 3 bases and J lost 1 base. Germline values: CDR1 SGHRS, CDR2 YFSETQ. CDR3 loop: CASSWTSGGSYNEQFF. Here the CDR3 DNA reads TGCGCCAGCAGCTGGACTAGCGGGGGGTCCTACAATGAGCAGTTCTTC.